This TCR beta chain was recorded in a study of cytomegalovirus exposure and HLA in healthy donors. Primers included in the PCR were 60 Vbeta and 13 Jbeta primers. Per the authors' pipeline: Among the unique TCR beta chains that a later analysis counted, about 85 million in all, roughly 11 million were shared. Only in-frame clones appear in the TCRdb table, and some are missing; sequencing was by immunoSEQ multiplex PCR. The V and J calls and clone size come from that table; D and trimming were worked out from the DNA. The table lists approximately 110,000 clones. There were likely unrecorded immune exposures, though donors were nominally healthy when sampled. J was trimmed by 7 bases and V by 1 base; bases with no gene match: 14. In germline, CDR1 is MNHEY, CDR2 SMNVEV (reference sequence). This CDR3 region has 19 residues.

J is TRBJ2-2 and V is TRBV27; the match to TRBD2 covers 11 bases. The TCR sequence derives from a man aged 25-45 years in good health and CMV-seronegative. Sequenced material: PBMCs. The CDR3 spells CASSLFLFGTSGSLGELFF. CDR3 DNA: TGTGCCAGCAGTTTATTCTTATTCGGCACTAGCGGGAGCCTCGGGGAGCTGTTTTTT.